Below, 20 T cell receptor beta chains from the same sample are listed, as sequenced in a study of cytomegalovirus exposure and HLA in healthy donors. Researchers ran the PCR with 60 Vbeta and 13 Jbeta primers. Only in-frame clones appear in the TCRdb table, and some are missing; sequencing was by immunoSEQ multiplex PCR. The sample shows around 120,000 clones, roughly three quarters of them seen only once. Sequencing was done on a sample of PBMCs. These receptor sequences come from a woman under 30 in good health and CMV-seronegative.

The V call is TRBV7-3, the J call TRBJ1-1, with D uncertain. Trimming took 5 bases from V and 7 from J, leaving 14 bases between them. The CDR3 consists of 13 residues. The germline gives CDR1 SGHTA, CDR2 FQGTGA. The CDR3 loop reads CASSPIGGFEAFF. In DNA, the CDR3 is TGTGCCAGCAGCCCCATAGGAGGGTTTGAAGCTTTCTTT.

CDR3 in DNA: TGTGCCAGCAGCTTAGCCGACAGAGCCTACGAGCAGTACTTC. Translation gives CASSLADRAYEQYF. V is TRBV7-9 and J is TRBJ2-7; D might be TRBD1 (5 bases). The germline V and J ends were trimmed by 0 bases and 2 bases, with 8 bases remaining between them. In germline, CDR1 is SEHNR, CDR2 FQNEAQ (reference sequence). CDR3 length: 14 amino acids.

The chain uses TRBV5-6 and TRBJ1-6, with a tentative D call TRBD1 (6 bases). There are 15 residues in the CDR3. Germline assignment: CDR1 SGHDT and CDR2 YYEEEE. The ends were cut back, 3 bases at V and 10 bases at J, with 17 bases in the middle. The CDR3 protein is CASSWRTEVPSPLHF. CDR3 sequence (DNA): TGTGCCAGCAGCTGGAGGACAGAAGTACCCTCACCCCTCCACTTT.

This clone was observed a few times. CDR3 sequence reads: CAGLQGNTEAFF. The CDR3 DNA follows: TGTGCCGGGCTACAGGGGAACACTGAAGCTTTCTTT. The V call is TRBV30, the J call TRBJ1-1; TRBD1 is a possible D gene (6 bases). Germline CDR1 GTSNPN, CDR2 SVGIG (reference sequence). Trimming pared 8 bases from V and 1 base from J, leaving 11 bases between. The CDR3 is 12 amino acids.

The chain combines TRBV4-2 with TRBJ2-5, with 12 positions matching TRBD2. V dropped 0 bases and J dropped 5; count of bases not matched to a gene: 7. The CDR3 is 17 amino acids. The V gene's germline CDR1 is LGHNA and CDR2 YNFKEQ. The CDR3 loop reads CASSQDPSGGAGETQYF. The DNA for the CDR3 is TGTGCCAGCAGCCAAGATCCTAGCGGGGGGGCAGGGGAGACCCAGTACTTC.

The table lists this clone with a few counts. The chain links TRBV2 to TRBJ1-6, with D possibly being TRBD1 (6 bases). V was clipped by 7 bases and J by 0 bases, with 19 bases between them. CDR1 and CDR2 from the germline V gene are SNHLY and FYNNEI. The CDR3 length is 18 residues. The CDR3 nucleotides read TGTGCCAGCAATCTCCCCCGGGCGGACAGCTCCTATAATTCACCCCTCCACTTT. Its protein product is CASNLPRADSSYNSPLHF.

CDR3 sequence reads: CASSFGTGTGYYEQYF. Here the CDR3 DNA reads TGCGCCAGCAGCTTTGGGACCGGGACAGGGTACTACGAGCAGTACTTC. The chain couples TRBV5-1 to TRBJ2-7; 9 bases map to TRBD1. Germline assignment: CDR1 SGHRS and CDR2 YFSETQ. This CDR3 has 16 amino acids. Losses at the gene ends were 2 bases for V and 3 bases for J; bases not matched to a gene: 9.

The chain uses TRBV4-2 and TRBJ2-7; D not resolved. Germline V gene sequence: CDR1 LGHNA, CDR2 YNFKEQ. Trimming left V 0 bases short and J 3 bases short, with 6 bases between. The CDR3 contains 13 residues. CDR3 in amino acids: CASSQDAGYEQYF. As DNA, the CDR3 is TGTGCCAGCAGCCAAGATGCCGGCTACGAGCAGTACTTC.

V is TRBV10-3 and J is TRBJ1-2, with 7 bases that match TRBD1. This CDR3 has 13 residues. Losses at the gene ends were 6 bases for V and 8 bases for J; bases not matched to a gene: 9. CDR1 is ENHRY, CDR2 SYGVKD, per germline. The CDR3 protein is CAISVDRVEGYTF. The DNA for the CDR3 is TGTGCCATCAGCGTCGACAGGGTGGAAGGCTACACCTTC.

The chain uses TRBV28 and TRBJ1-2; maybe TRBD1 (5 bases). The CDR3 spans 12 residues. CDR1 and CDR2 from the germline V gene are MDHEN and SYDVKM. V lost 6 bases and J 4 bases, leaving 9 bases between the germline ends. The CDR3 loop is CASSAGSYGYTF. The CDR3 DNA is TGTGCCAGCAGCGCAGGGTCCTATGGCTACACCTTC.

V usage is TRBV2 and J usage is TRBJ1-2; 11 bases map to TRBD1. J was trimmed by 2 bases and V by 5 bases; bases with no gene match: 7. Germline assignment: CDR1 SNHLY and CDR2 FYNNEI. There are 16 residues in the CDR3. The CDR3 loop reads CASSRAGTGGNYGYTF. The CDR3 nucleotides read TGTGCCAGCAGTCGAGCCGGGACAGGGGGGAACTATGGCTACACCTTC.

The chain links TRBV5-6 to TRBJ1-2, with D unresolved. Per the germline V gene, CDR1 is SGHDT and CDR2 is YYEEEE. This CDR3 contains 15 residues. Trimming took off 4 bases at V and 8 bases at J, with 21 bases between the two ends. The CDR3 DNA sequence: TGTGCCAGCAGCCGGACGATGGGAGTGGCCCGGGGCTACACCTTC. The encoded protein is CASSRTMGVARGYTF.

The rearrangement links TRBV19 to TRBJ1-2, with 8 bases fitting TRBD1. The J segment lost 0 bases and the V segment lost 1 base, leaving 1 base of the junction unmatched. The CDR3 spans 15 residues. Germline CDR1 is LNHDA and CDR2 is SQIVND (reference sequence). The DNA of the CDR3 is TGTGCCAGTAGTATAGGGGACAGGACTAACTATGGCTACACCTTC. Residues: CASSIGDRTNYGYTF.

The chain links TRBV6-5 to TRBJ2-1, with a weak D call TRBD1 (6 bases). The CDR3 extends over 13 amino acids. CDR1 is MNHEY, CDR2 SVGAGI, per germline. The V end lost 2 bases, the J end lost 10 bases, and 12 bases lay between the germline ends. CDR3 DNA sequence: TGTGCCAGCAGTTACCTACAGGGATGGGAGCAGTTCTTC. It specifies CASSYLQGWEQFF.

About this clone: With only one base between it and a far larger clone, this is likely a read error. The chain is built from TRBV20-1 and TRBJ1-1; D uncertain. The CDR3 covers 10 residues. From germline, CDR1 is DFQATT and CDR2 SNEGSKA (reference sequence). The CDR3 sequence: CCARVGILFF. In DNA, the CDR3 is TGCTGTGCTAGAGTTGGCATCCTCTTCTTT.

With regard to this clone: The sample has other DNA sequences that encode this CDR3 too. This chain uses TRBV7-9 with TRBJ1-5; TRBD1 matches at 8 bases. Looked up from germline, CDR1 is SEHNR and CDR2 is FQNEAQ (reference sequence). CDR3 length: 14 residues. V shed 1 base, J shed 4 bases, and the junction held 0 bases outside the gene matches. The CDR3 loop is CASSLDRGNQPQHF. For the CDR3, the DNA is TGTGCCAGCAGCTTAGACAGGGGGAATCAGCCCCAGCATTTT.

The J gene is TRBJ1-3, the V gene TRBV30, with 9 bases aligning to TRBD1. Germline V gene data show CDR1 as GTSNPN and CDR2 as SVGIG (reference sequence). V was pared by 5 bases and J by 1 base, with 0 bases of the junction left unmatched. This CDR3 region has 13 residues. CDR3: CAWGTGSGNTIYF. The CDR3 region has the DNA TGTGCCTGGGGGACAGGGTCTGGAAACACCATATATTTT.

The chain carries TRBV7-9 and TRBJ2-1; 16 bases line up with TRBD2. Germline-derived CDR1 and CDR2 are SEHNR and FQNEAQ (reference sequence). The CDR3 loop spans 17 amino acids. Germline trimming cut 5 bases from V and 6 bases from J; bases unmatched to any gene: 7. CDR3 protein: CASSPGLAGGPGNEQFF. The CDR3 bases are TGTGCCAGCAGCCCGGGACTAGCGGGGGGGCCGGGCAATGAGCAGTTCTTC. The variable domain in full, with the rest retrieved from reference TRBV7-9 and TRBJ2-1, is DTGVSQNPRHKITKRGQNVTFRCDPISEHNRLYWYRQTLGQGPEFLTYFQNEAQLEKSRLLSDRFSAERPKGSFSTLEIQRTEQGDSAMYLCASSPGLAGGPGNEQFFGPGTRLTVL.

The chain recombines TRBV18 with TRBJ2-5; tentatively, D is TRBD1 (5 bases). The CDR3 length is 14 residues. In germline, CDR1 is KGHSH, CDR2 LQKENI. The ends were cut back, 0 bases at V and 1 base at J, with 6 bases in the middle. The CDR3 region is CASSPPQGQETQYF. As DNA, the CDR3 is TGTGCCAGCTCACCACCGCAGGGCCAAGAGACCCAGTACTTC.

The chain carries TRBV28 and TRBJ1-2, with 10 positions matching TRBD1. The V segment lost 6 bases and the J segment 4 bases; nucleotides outside the gene matches: 20. Germline loops: CDR1 MDHEN, CDR2 SYDVKM. CDR3 size: 19 residues. Written as DNA, the CDR3 is TGTGCCAGCAGCTCTCTTCCTGGGACAGGGGTCCCTGCTATCTATGGCTACACCTTC. Translating it yields CASSSLPGTGVPAIYGYTF.